This T cell receptor beta chain is drawn from a study of T cell clonotyping in hematopoietic cell transplantation. Overall study results and limits: Graft donor and pretransplant recipient Inverse Simpson Index values predicted broader posttransplant TCR diversity. Pathologically expanded recipient clonotypes increased progressively from day 30 to day 180 as diversity fell.

The length of the CDR3 is 13 residues. Trimming left V 5 bases short and J 3 bases short, with 11 bases between. The germline gives CDR1 MNHEY, CDR2 SVGAGI. About this clone itself: Its antigen is not known.

The time point here: recipient sample about 28 days before transplant, after cytoreduction. Assay used: immunoSEQ multiplex PCR; TCRdb lists only in-frame clones, some missing. This sample has 15,000 to 20,000 clones, with approximately 85% found just once. Sequencing used peripheral blood mononuclear cells, obtained before stem cell transplant. V usage is TRBV6-5 and J usage is TRBJ2-7; possibly TRBD2 for D (6 bases). This TCR came from a man aged 50 to 59 with acute myeloid leukemia. Some clones in this sample may be carry-over from other donors' samples. CDR3 nucleotides: TGTGCCAGCAGTGGGGGGATTTACTACGAGCAGTACTTC. Amino acids: CASSGGIYYEQYF.